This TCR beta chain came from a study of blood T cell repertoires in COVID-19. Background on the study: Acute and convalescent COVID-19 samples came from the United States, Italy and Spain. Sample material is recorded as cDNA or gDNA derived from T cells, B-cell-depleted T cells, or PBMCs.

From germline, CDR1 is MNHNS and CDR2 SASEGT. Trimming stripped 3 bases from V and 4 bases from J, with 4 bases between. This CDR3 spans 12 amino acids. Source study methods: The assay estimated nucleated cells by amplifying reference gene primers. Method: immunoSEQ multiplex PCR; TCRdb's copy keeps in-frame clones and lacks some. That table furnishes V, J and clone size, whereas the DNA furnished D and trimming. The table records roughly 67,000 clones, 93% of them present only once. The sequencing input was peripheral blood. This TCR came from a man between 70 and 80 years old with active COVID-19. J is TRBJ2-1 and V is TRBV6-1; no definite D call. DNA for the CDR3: TGTGCCAGCAGTGAGAGGTACAATGAGCAGTTCTTC. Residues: CASSERYNEQFF.